The 3 T cell receptor beta chains presented below share a single source sample, sequenced in a study of vaccination and CD4 T cells after COVID-19. These receptors are not linked to any known antigen. CD4+ T cells that had been cultured provided DNA sequenced with the Oncomine TCR Beta short-read assay. TCRdb reprocessed the PCR reads via MiXCR and lists one record per CDR3 protein. Here the sample spans about 13,000 distinct CDR3 sequences, 75% to 85% being singletons. Treatment here: approximately nine-day PBMC culture with coronavirus spike peptide pools or control peptides (ViraFEST assay). The sequenced sample consisted of CD4+ T cells from blood, cultured in vitro. The receptors derive from a human donor who had recovered from COVID-19.

The sample holds a few counts of this clonotype. This chain joins TRBV28 and TRBJ1-5; weak D call: TRBD1 (5 bases). The length of the CDR3 is 15 residues. Germline CDR1 is MDHEN and CDR2 is SYDVKM. Trimming took off 4 bases at V and 7 bases at J, with 17 bases between the two ends. CDR3 protein: CASSSPRQPRQPQHF. CDR3 DNA sequence: TGTGCCAGCAGTTCGCCCCGACAGCCGAGGCAGCCCCAGCATTTT.

This clonotype was seen a handful of times. The chain employs TRBV7-9 and TRBJ2-2, with D possibly TRBD2 on 5 matching bases. This CDR3 has 16 residues. Germline V gene sequence: CDR1 SEHNR, CDR2 FQNEAQ (reference sequence). Trimming removed 1 base from V and 0 bases from J, with 9 bases in between. Written as DNA, the CDR3 is TGTGCCAGCAGCTTAGATCCGGGAACGAACACCGGGGAGCTGTTTTTT. Protein: CASSLDPGTNTGELFF.

V gene TRBV19 combines with J gene TRBJ2-6; the match to TRBD1 covers 10 bases. The CDR3 runs 18 residues. CDR1 and CDR2 (germline): LNHDA, SQIVND (reference sequence). V trimming: 4 bases; J trimming: 2 bases; junction bases outside the gene matches: 8. The CDR3 loop is CASSNLGTGEAGANVLTF. The CDR3, as DNA: TGTGCCAGTAGTAACCTGGGGACAGGGGAGGCTGGGGCCAACGTCCTGACTTTC.